This TCR beta chain emerged from a study of T cell responses to AZD1222 COVID-19 vaccine. Clones were sequenced by immunoSEQ multiplex PCR, and TCRdb holds only the in-frame ones, with some missing. The data show around 250,000 clones, approximately 93% seen once. Study findings and constraints: The peak T cell response came first, and repertoires were sampled only after it. Mostly white British, mostly female donors; authors suggested clonal diversity may be underestimated. Spike-specific TCR breadth and depth both grew after two AZD1222 doses.

For this clone: Its target is not known.

Source: peripheral blood, taken on day 0 of AZD1222 vaccination. This clonotype originated in an adult in good health.

CDR3 amino acids: CSASSDGYTF. For the CDR3, the DNA is TGCAGTGCTAGCTCCGATGGCTACACCTTC. The rearrangement links TRBV20-1 to TRBJ1-2; no clear D gene. The V end lost 3 bases, the J end lost 6 bases, and 5 bases lay between the germline ends. Germline-derived CDR1 and CDR2 are DFQATT and SNEGSKA (reference sequence). This CDR3 has 10 amino acids.